Sequencing of this T cell receptor beta chain was carried out in a study of radiation and T cells in renal cell carcinoma (dated by TCRdb to about 2020). Study-wide context: Samples came from a clinical trial, in which primary renal cell carcinomas received 15 Gy stereotactic body radiation therapy followed by nephrectomy 4 weeks later. In total, about 51 samples underwent TCR beta sequencing: 25 or so tumors plus 27 peripheral blood samples. Across all 50 or so samples, 4,016,671 unique CDR3 nucleotide sequences encoding around 2.8 million unique CDR3 amino acid sequences were identified.

The CDR3, cysteine through phenylalanine, is 16 amino acids long. Only the CDR3 part of the read is kept: 48 bases, read in frame from the first base. As encoded in the germline V gene, CDR1 is SGHVS while CDR2 is FQNEAQ. V is pared back by 3 bases and J by 4 bases, with 16 bases lying between the germline termini. As concerns this clone: The antigen this receptor binds is unknown. No quality values exist for individual bases; no much larger clone is one base distant.

Results and caveats for the whole study, not just this receptor: Because no pretreatment tumor biopsies were available, whether clonotypes were present in the tumor at baseline could not be determined. Effects of radiation dose or scheduling on the TCR repertoire could not be addressed with the single-armed trial design. An increase in top tumor clonotypes in blood was observed from baseline to 2 weeks post-radiation, followed by contraction by 4 weeks, which was taken to suggest transient expansion of tumor-resident clones. Dynamics of the blood repertoire were not tracked past 4 weeks after treatment.

Taken with the paper, the label for time point translates to: blood 2 weeks post-SBRT. The label giving this sample's treatment or condition can be read as: 15 Gy SBRT to primary tumor, nephrectomy 4 weeks later. To follow tumor-enriched clonotypes, peripheral blood was collected serially from radiation-treated patients at baseline and again at 2 weeks and 4 weeks after SBRT. All patients had renal cell carcinoma with clear cell pathology. The QIAamp DNA Blood Mini Kit (Qiagen) was used to prepare genomic DNA for TCR sequencing. The analyses included just those samples that passed every quality control check. TCR beta libraries were generated from genomic DNA with the immunoSEQ kit, following the manufacturer's recommendations. To prepare the libraries, a first multiplex PCR with proprietary primers was run, followed by a second PCR that added unique barcodes, and a bead cleanup was done after each round. Each sample batch included a kit-provided positive control reaction and a negative control reaction. The final libraries underwent checking on an Agilent 4200 TapeStation D1000 ScreenTape, volumetric pooling, and quantification by qPCR. Sequencing was performed on an Illumina NextSeq500 using a MidOutput 150-cycle cartridge, with 156 Read1 cycles, 15 Index1 cycles, and the kit custom primers. The pooled library was loaded at roughly 0.94 pM with a 20% PhiX control spike-in. In the original analysis: Vendor-processed data were analyzed in R, with a clonotype defined as all T cells sharing the same CDR3 nucleotide sequence. In the clone abundance analyses, frequencies in each sample were normalized to that sample's 10,000 most abundant clones. Before analysis, public T cell clones were removed, and these numbered fewer than six per sample on average. Tumor-enriched clonotypes and baseline blood-enriched clonotypes were defined as those with an abundance difference of at least 32-fold between compartments. Clonotypes expanded or contracted between blood time points were identified with a beta-binomial differential abundance model. Tumor-blood repertoire similarity was measured with the Baroni-Urbani and Buser coefficient, and group comparisons used two-tailed Wilcoxon tests in R. TCRdb holds this immuneACCESS table with in-frame rearrangements only. Some clones are missing; in checked studies, unresolved V genes explain under half, and the rest has no known cause. The DNA gave D and trimming, while V, J and clone size come from that table. A total of 95,000 to 150,000 clones appear in this sample, around 81% of them only once. The top ten clonotypes cover under 6.5% of the sample.

The rearrangement joined TRBV7-8 to TRBJ1-3; the D gene is not confidently resolved. The starting material was blood, obtained from a patient whose treatment included radiotherapy and nephrectomy. The clonotype originates from a man aged 50 or older with renal cell carcinoma. The nucleotides read TGTGCCAGCAGCTTTTCGATAAGTGACCTCGGAAACACCATATATTTT. It specifies CASSFSISDLGNTIYF. The entire variable domain, with the stretches around the CDR3 drawn from the reference TRBV7-8 and TRBJ1-3 proteins, is GAGVSQSPRYKVAKRGQDVALRCDPISGHVSLFWYQQALGQGPEFLTYFQNEAQLDKSGLPSDRFFAERPEGSVSTLKIQRTQQEDSAVYLCASSFSISDLGNTIYFGEGSWLTVV.